The 21 T cell receptor beta chains presented below share a single source sample, sequenced in a study of T cell responses to AZD1222 COVID-19 vaccine. Sequenced by immunoSEQ multiplex PCR; TCRdb stores in-frame clones only, minus some. The sample holds about 150,000 clones; 90% are singletons and the top ten take less than 1.6%. The sequencing here drew on peripheral blood, taken on day 0 of AZD1222 vaccination. The receptors come from an adult in good health.

CDR3 sequence (DNA): TGTGCCAGCAGTTGGGACAGGCGGGGCACTGAAGCTTTCTTT. It is translated as CASSWDRRGTEAFF. The V and J genes are TRBV6-5 and TRBJ1-1, with TRBD1 matching over 8 bases. The CDR3 totals 14 residues. Germline V CDR1 and CDR2: MNHEY, SVGAGI. V lost 4 bases to trimming and J lost 4 bases; unmatched junction nucleotides: 5.

The V gene is TRBV7-2, the J gene TRBJ2-6; no clear D. This CDR3 has 14 residues. Trimming cost V 6 bases and J 1 base, with 7 bases left between them. CDR1 SGHTA and CDR2 FQGNSA come from the germline V gene. This CDR3 reads CASRISSGANVLTF. In DNA form, the CDR3 reads TGTGCCAGCAGAATCAGTTCTGGGGCCAACGTCCTGACTTTC.

CDR3 nucleotide sequence: TGTGCCAGCTCACTAGGGACTCGGGGCGAGCAGTACTTC. It encodes CASSLGTRGEQYF. The gene calls are TRBV18 and TRBJ2-7; tentative D call: TRBD2 (6 bases). Between the trimmed V and J ends, which lost 4 bases and 6 bases, there was a span of 13 bases. Germline V gene lookup returns CDR1 KGHSH and CDR2 LQKENI. The CDR3 covers 13 residues.

This clone was picked up a small number of times. The CDR3 loop is CASSDRDTEAFF. The CDR3 DNA reads TGTGCCAGCTCCGACAGGGACACTGAAGCTTTCTTT. This chain joins TRBV7-9 and TRBJ1-1, with 7 bases aligning to TRBD1. Germline V gene lookup returns CDR1 SEHNR and CDR2 FQNEAQ (reference sequence). Trimming cost V 8 bases and J 3 bases; bases outside gene matches: 3. The CDR3 runs 12 residues.

This chain joins TRBV4-3 and TRBJ2-7, with a possible D match to TRBD2 (6 bases). Trimming pared 3 bases from V and 0 bases from J, leaving 9 bases between. CDR1 and CDR2 (germline): LGHNA, YSLEER. The CDR3 is 14 amino acids. The CDR3: CASSQEGFSYEQYF. The CDR3 DNA follows: TGCGCCAGCAGCCAGGAGGGGTTCTCCTACGAGCAGTACTTC.

The rearrangement links TRBV3-1 (or the pseudogene TRBV3-2) to TRBJ2-4; D perhaps matches TRBD2 (6 bases). CDR3 length equals 15 residues. Trimming cost V 2 bases and J 12 bases, with 20 bases left between them. Germline V gene sequence: CDR1 LGHDT, CDR2 YNNKEL (reference sequence). CDR3 in amino acids: CASSQISIAMGGQYF. The CDR3 DNA reads as TGTGCCAGCAGCCAAATCAGCATCGCCATGGGAGGTCAGTACTTC.

In its sample, this clone was seen many times. The chain combines TRBV21-1 with TRBJ1-6; TRBD1, the table's D call, lacks a check against the DNA. TRBV21-1 is designated a pseudogene. The CDR3 has 13 amino acids. CDR3 bases: TGTGCCAGCAGCAAGGGCAGGAATTCACCCCTCCACTTT. Translation gives CASSKGRNSPLHF.

The J gene is TRBJ1-3, the V gene TRBV7-8, with D maybe TRBD1 (5 bases). Looked up from germline, CDR1 is SGHVS and CDR2 is FQNEAQ. The ends were cut back, 5 bases at V and 2 bases at J, with 19 bases in the middle. CDR3 size: 17 residues. CDR3 nucleotides: TGTGCCAGCAGCCTGGGCTCCCGGGACTTCCCTGGAAACACCATATATTTT. This translates into CASSLGSRDFPGNTIYF.

The rearrangement links TRBV18 to TRBJ1-4; D uncertain. V lost 3 bases, J lost 7 bases, and 9 bases lay in between. The CDR3 is 13 amino acids. CDR1 KGHSH and CDR2 LQKENI come from the germline V gene. CDR3 sequence: CASSPLVVEKLFF. The CDR3 region has the DNA TGTGCCAGCTCACCCCTCGTCGTTGAAAAACTGTTTTTT.

V gene TRBV20-1 combines with J gene TRBJ2-3; perhaps TRBD2 as D (5 bases). Germline V gives CDR1 DFQATT, CDR2 SNEGSKA (reference sequence). The CDR3 length is 11 residues. V lost 6 bases to trimming and J lost 6 bases, with 10 bases between them. CDR3 loop: CSAQGGDTQYF. CDR3 DNA: TGCAGTGCCCAAGGCGGGGATACGCAGTATTTT.

The genes are TRBV5-6 and TRBJ2-7; no clear D. Between the trimmed V and J ends, which lost 0 bases and 3 bases, there was a span of 10 bases. The length of the CDR3 is 14 residues. The germline V gene encodes CDR1 SGHDT and CDR2 YYEEEE. The CDR3 here is CASSLGTSYYEQYF. In nucleotides, the CDR3 is TGTGCCAGCAGCTTGGGCACCAGCTACTACGAGCAGTACTTC.

This clone was found a few times. The chain combines TRBV28 with TRBJ1-2, with D uncertain. V dropped 5 bases and J dropped 1 base, with 2 bases sitting between them. The CDR3 runs 11 residues. Germline V lookup: CDR1 MDHEN, CDR2 SYDVKM. CDR3 DNA sequence: TGTGCCAGCAGTATTAACTATGGCTACACCTTC. Amino acids: CASSINYGYTF.

The V and J genes are TRBV28 and TRBJ1-1; D not resolved. V lost 3 bases and J lost 5, with 13 bases in between. Germline CDR1 is MDHEN and CDR2 is SYDVKM. CDR3 length: 14 amino acids. CDR3 sequence: CASSLFLEGTEAFF. CDR3 sequence (DNA): TGTGCCAGCAGTTTGTTCCTAGAAGGAACTGAAGCTTTCTTT.

The V and J genes are TRBV19 and TRBJ2-5; 10 nucleotides agree with TRBD2. CDR3 length: 17 residues. V shed 4 bases and J 9 bases; nucleotides not matched to a gene: 17. Germline CDR1 and CDR2: LNHDA and SQIVND (reference sequence). The CDR3 spells CASSTIPGTSDMWAQYF. The CDR3 coding sequence is TGTGCCAGTAGTACTATCCCCGGGACTAGCGATATGTGGGCCCAGTACTTC.

The chain has TRBV5-8 and TRBJ1-5; TRBD1 aligns across 10 bases. V dropped 4 bases and J dropped 4; count of bases not matched to a gene: 11. This CDR3 has 17 residues. Germline V gene data show CDR1 as SGHTS and CDR2 as YDEGEE. Here the CDR3 reads CASSRDRGLRANQPQHF. The CDR3 DNA is TGTGCCAGCAGCCGCGACAGGGGGCTAAGGGCGAATCAGCCCCAGCATTTT.

This clone showed up just once. The rearrangement joins TRBV19 to TRBJ1-1; 10 bases are a match to TRBD1. Trimming removed 3 bases from V and 0 bases from J; junction bases left unmatched: 4. The CDR3 spans 16 residues. The V gene's germline CDR1 is LNHDA and CDR2 SQIVND (reference sequence). DNA for the CDR3: TGTGCCAGTAGTATGGGACAGGGGCGGATGAACACTGAAGCTTTCTTT. Protein sequence: CASSMGQGRMNTEAFF.

This chain links TRBV10-3 with TRBJ1-2, with D maybe TRBD1 (5 bases). The V gene's germline CDR1 is ENHRY and CDR2 SYGVKD. The V and J ends lost 1 base and 7 bases respectively, with 19 bases between them. CDR3 length: 16 amino acids. The CDR3 reads CAISEFSRQGDSGYTF. For the CDR3, the DNA is TGTGCCATCAGTGAGTTTTCGAGGCAAGGGGATTCTGGCTACACCTTC.

The chain couples TRBV30 to TRBJ1-2; the D is unclear. Per germline, CDR1 GTSNPN and CDR2 SVGIG (reference sequence). V was cut by 5 bases and J by 8 bases, with 18 bases left in between. The CDR3 totals 13 residues. The chain's CDR3 is CAWYLGISKGYTF. CDR3 sequence (DNA): TGTGCCTGGTATCTGGGAATAAGCAAAGGCTACACCTTC. The full variable domain, completed using reference TRBV30 and TRBJ1-2, is SQTIHQWPATLVQPVGSPLSLECTVEGTSNPNLYWYRQAAGRGLQLLFYSVGIGQISSEVPQNLSASRPQDRQFILSSKKLLLSDSGFYLCAWYLGISKGYTFGSGTRLTVV.

V and J are TRBV5-1 and TRBJ2-1, with D possibly matching TRBD2 (5 bases). V lost 2 bases to trimming and J lost 5 bases, with 14 bases between them. Germline V gives CDR1 SGHRS, CDR2 YFSETQ. The CDR3 is made up of 15 amino acids. This chain's CDR3 is CASSLSPQEDNEQFF. CDR3 DNA: TGCGCCAGCAGCTTATCCCCCCAGGAGGACAATGAGCAGTTCTTC.

This clone was picked up a small number of times. This sequence joins TRBV5-8 and TRBJ2-2; D remains unclear. This CDR3 spans 14 amino acids. CDR1 is SGHTS and CDR2 is YDEGEE in the germline V gene. The ends were cut back, 6 bases at V and 0 bases at J, with 9 bases in the middle. The CDR3 DNA is TGTGCCAGCACCACACCCCCGAACACCGGGGAGCTGTTTTTT. Its protein product is CASTTPPNTGELFF. Filled out from reference TRBV5-8 and TRBJ2-2, the complete variable domain reads EAGVTQSPTHLIKTRGQQATLRCSPISGHTSVYWYQQALGLGLQFLLWYDEGEERNRGNFPPRFSGRQFPNYSSELNVNALELEDSALYLCASTTPPNTGELFFGEGSRLTVL.

The chain recombines TRBV11-2 with TRBJ2-5, with TRBD2 matching 10 bases. After removal of 5 bases from V and 7 bases from J, the junction contained 7 bases not matched to a gene. The CDR3 extends over 14 amino acids. CDR1 is SGHAT, CDR2 FQNNGV, per germline. In DNA, the CDR3 is TGTGCCAGCAGCCGACTAGCGGGTGAGGGGACCCAGTACTTC. Translation: CASSRLAGEGTQYF.